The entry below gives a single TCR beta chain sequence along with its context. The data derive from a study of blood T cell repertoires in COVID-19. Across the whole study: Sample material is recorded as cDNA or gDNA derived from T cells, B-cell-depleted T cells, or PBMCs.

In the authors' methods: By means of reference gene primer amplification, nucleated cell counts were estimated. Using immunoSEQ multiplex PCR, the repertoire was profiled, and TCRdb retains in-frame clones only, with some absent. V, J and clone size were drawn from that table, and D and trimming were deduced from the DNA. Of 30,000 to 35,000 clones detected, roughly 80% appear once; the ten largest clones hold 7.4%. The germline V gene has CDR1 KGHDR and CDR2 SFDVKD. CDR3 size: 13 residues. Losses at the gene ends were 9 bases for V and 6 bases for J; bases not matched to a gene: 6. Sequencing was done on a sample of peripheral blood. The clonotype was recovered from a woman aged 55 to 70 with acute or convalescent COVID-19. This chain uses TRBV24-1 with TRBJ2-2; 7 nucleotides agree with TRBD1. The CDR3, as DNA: TGTGCCACCGGGAACCAGGGGGCCGGGGAGCTGTTTTTT. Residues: CATGNQGAGELFF.